The following is a T cell receptor beta chain sequence with its context. TCRdb's copy holds only in-frame clones and misses some; the assay was immunoSEQ multiplex PCR. The table records 65,000 to 85,000 clones, 80% to 95% of them present only once. With 4 bases removed from V and 4 bases from J, the gap between germline ends came to 12 bases. Germline V lookup: CDR1 MRHNA, CDR2 SNTAGT. The length of the CDR3 is 14 residues. The sample is drawn from a study of T cell changes during pregnancy in multiple sclerosis. The sequence was collected from a female donor with multiple sclerosis, enrolled in a pregnancy study. The V gene is TRBV6-4, the J gene TRBJ2-3; D remains unclear. The sample here was CD4+ T cells from peripheral blood mononuclear cells, taken after pregnancy. CDR3 sequence: CASSALFPSDTQYF. CDR3 nucleotide sequence: TGTGCCAGCAGTGCCCTTTTCCCCTCAGATACGCAGTATTTT.